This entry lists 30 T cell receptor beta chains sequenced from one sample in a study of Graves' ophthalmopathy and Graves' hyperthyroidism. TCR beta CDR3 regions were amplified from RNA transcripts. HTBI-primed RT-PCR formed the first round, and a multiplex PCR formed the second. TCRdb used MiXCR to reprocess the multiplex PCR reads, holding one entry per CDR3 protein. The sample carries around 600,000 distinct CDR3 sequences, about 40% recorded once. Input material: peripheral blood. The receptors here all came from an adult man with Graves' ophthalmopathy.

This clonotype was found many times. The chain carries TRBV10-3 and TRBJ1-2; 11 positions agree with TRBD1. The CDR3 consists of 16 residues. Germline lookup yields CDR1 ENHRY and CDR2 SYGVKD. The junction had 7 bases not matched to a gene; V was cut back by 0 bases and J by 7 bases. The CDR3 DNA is TGTGCCATCAGTGAGTCTGCGGGACAGGGGGGCGGTGGCTACACCTTC. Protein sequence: CAISESAGQGGGGYTF.

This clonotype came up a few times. CDR3 sequence reads: CASSWTGGLATNEKLFF. CDR3 nucleotide sequence: TGTGCCAGCAGCTGGACAGGGGGACTTGCAACTAATGAAAAACTGTTTTTT. This chain joins TRBV5-4 and TRBJ1-4, with 10 bases identical to TRBD1. Looked up from germline, CDR1 is SGHNT and CDR2 is YYREEE (reference sequence). CDR3 length: 17 amino acids. J was trimmed by 0 bases and V by 3 bases; bases with no gene match: 5.

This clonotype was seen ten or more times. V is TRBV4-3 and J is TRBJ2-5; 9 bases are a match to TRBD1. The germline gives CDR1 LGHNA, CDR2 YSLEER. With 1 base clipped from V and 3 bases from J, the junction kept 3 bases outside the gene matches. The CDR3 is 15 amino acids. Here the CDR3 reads CASSQVRTGEETQYF. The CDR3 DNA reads TGCGCCAGCAGCCAAGTCCGGACAGGGGAAGAGACCCAGTACTTC.

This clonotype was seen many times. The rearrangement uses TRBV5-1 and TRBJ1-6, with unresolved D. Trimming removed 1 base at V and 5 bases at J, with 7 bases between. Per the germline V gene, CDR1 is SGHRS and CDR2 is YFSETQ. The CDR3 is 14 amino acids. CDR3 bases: TGCGCCAGCAGCTTGTTGGAGAATAATTCACCCCTCCACTTT. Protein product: CASSLLENNSPLHF.

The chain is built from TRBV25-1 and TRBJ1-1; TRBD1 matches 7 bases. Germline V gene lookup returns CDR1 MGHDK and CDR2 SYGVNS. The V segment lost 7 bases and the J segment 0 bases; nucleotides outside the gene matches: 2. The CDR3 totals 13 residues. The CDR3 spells CASKGTVNTEAFF. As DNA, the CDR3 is TGTGCCAGCAAGGGGACAGTGAACACTGAAGCTTTCTTT. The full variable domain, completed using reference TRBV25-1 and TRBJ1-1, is EADIYQTPRYLVIGTGKKITLECSQTMGHDKMYWYQQDPGMELHLIHYSYGVNSTEKGDLSSESTVSRIRTEHFPLTLESARPSHTSQYLCASKGTVNTEAFFGQGTRLTVV.

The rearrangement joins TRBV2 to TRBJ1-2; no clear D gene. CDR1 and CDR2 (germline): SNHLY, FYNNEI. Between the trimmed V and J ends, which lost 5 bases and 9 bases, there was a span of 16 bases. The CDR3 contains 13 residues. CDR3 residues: CASSPEGRARYTF. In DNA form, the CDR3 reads TGTGCCAGCAGTCCTGAAGGGAGGGCACGCTACACCTTC.

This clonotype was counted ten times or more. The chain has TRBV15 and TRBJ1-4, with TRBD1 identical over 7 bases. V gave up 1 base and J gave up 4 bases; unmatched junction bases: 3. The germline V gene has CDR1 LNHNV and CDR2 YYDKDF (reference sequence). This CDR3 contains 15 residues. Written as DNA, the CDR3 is TGTGCCACCAGCAGAGGGGACAGCATTAATGAAAAACTGTTTTTT. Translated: CATSRGDSINEKLFF.

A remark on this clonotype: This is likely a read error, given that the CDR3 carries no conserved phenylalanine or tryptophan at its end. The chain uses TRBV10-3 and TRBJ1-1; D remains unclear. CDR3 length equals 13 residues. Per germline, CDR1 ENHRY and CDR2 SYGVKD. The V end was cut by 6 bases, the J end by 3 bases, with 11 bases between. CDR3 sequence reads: CAISRELDTEAFL. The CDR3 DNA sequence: TGTGCCATCAGCCGGGAATTGGACACTGAAGCTTTCCTT.

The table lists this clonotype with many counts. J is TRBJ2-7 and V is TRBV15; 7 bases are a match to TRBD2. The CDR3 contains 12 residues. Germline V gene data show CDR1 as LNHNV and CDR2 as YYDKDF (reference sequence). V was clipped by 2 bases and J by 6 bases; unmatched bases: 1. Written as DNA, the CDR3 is TGTGCCACCAGCAGACCTAGCGGCGAGCAGTACTTC. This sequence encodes CATSRPSGEQYF.

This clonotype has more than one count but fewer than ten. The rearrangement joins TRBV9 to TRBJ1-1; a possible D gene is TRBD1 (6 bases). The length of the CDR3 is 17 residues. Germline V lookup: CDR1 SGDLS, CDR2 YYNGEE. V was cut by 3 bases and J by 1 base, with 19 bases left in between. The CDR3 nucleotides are TGTGCCAGCAGCGAGGAGGAGGGGGGACGCCCGAACACTGAAGCTTTCTTT. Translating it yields CASSEEEGGRPNTEAFF.

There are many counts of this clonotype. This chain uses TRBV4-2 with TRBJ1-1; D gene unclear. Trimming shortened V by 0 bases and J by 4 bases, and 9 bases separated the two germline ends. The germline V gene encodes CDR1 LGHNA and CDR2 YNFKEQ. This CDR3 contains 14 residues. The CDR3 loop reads CASSQDGKSTEAFF. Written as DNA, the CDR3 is TGTGCCAGCAGCCAAGATGGAAAGAGCACTGAAGCTTTCTTT.

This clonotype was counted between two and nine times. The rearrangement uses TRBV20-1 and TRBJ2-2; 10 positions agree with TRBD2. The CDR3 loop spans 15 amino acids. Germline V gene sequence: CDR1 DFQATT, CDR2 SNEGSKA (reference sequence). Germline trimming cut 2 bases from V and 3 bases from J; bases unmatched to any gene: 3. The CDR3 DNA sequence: TGCAGTGCTAGATCCGGGACTAGCGACACCGGGGAGCTGTTTTTT. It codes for CSARSGTSDTGELFF.

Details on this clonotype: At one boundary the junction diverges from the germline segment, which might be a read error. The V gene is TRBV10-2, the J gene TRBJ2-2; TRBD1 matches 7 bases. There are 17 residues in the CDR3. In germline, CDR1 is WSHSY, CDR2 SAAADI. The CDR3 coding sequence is TGTGCCAGCAGACCCGGGACAGAGGCATCGAACACCGGGGAGCTGTTTTTT. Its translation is CASRPGTEASNTGELFF.

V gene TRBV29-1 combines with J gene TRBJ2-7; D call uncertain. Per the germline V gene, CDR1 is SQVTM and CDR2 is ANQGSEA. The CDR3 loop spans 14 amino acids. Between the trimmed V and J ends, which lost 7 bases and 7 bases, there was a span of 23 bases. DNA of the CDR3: TGCAGCGCTCTACCTAGGAGCTCCTACAATGAGCAGTACTTC. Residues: CSALPRSSYNEQYF.

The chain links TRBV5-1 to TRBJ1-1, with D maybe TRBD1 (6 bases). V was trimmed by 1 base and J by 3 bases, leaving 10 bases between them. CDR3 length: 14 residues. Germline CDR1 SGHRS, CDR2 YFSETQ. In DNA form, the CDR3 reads TGCGCCAGCAGCTTGATGACAGGAGACACTGAAGCTTTCTTT. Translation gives CASSLMTGDTEAFF.

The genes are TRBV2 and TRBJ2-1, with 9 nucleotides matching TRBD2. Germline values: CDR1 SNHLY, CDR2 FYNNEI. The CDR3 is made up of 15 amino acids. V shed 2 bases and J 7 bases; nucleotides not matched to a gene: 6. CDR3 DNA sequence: TGTGCCAGCAGTGAATTAGCGGGAGAGGTTAATGAGCAGTTCTTC. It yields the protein CASSELAGEVNEQFF.

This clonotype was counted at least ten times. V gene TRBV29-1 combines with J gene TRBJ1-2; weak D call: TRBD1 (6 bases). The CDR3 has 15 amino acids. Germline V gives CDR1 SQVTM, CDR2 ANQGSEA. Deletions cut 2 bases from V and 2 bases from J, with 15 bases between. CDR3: CSVEFSVRGNYGYTF. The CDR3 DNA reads TGCAGCGTTGAATTCTCGGTCAGGGGCAACTATGGCTACACCTTC.

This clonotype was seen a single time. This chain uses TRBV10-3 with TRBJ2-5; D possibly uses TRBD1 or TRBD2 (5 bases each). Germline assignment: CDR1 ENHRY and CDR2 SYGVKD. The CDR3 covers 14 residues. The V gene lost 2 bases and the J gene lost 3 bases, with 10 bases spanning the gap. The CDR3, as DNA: TGTGCCATCAGTGAGGGTGGGGGAGAAGAGACCCAGTACTTC. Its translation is CAISEGGGEETQYF.

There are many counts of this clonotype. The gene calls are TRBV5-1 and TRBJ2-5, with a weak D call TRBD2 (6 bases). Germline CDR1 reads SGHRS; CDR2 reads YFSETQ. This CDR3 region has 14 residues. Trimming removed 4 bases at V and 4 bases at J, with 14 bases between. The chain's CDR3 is CASSVGGLRETQYF. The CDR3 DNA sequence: TGCGCCAGCAGCGTGGGGGGACTCCGAGAGACCCAGTACTTC.

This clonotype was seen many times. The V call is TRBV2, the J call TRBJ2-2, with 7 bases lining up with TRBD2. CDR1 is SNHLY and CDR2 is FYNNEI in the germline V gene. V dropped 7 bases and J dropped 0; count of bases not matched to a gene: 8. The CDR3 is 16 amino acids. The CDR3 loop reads CASTLLGGANTGELFF. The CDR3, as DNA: TGTGCCAGCACCCTCCTGGGGGGGGCGAACACCGGGGAGCTGTTTTTT.

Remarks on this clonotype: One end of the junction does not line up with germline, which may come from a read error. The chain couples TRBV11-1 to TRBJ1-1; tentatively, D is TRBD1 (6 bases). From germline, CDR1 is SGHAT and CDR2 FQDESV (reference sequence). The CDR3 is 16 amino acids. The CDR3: CASSQVRRGAYTEAFF. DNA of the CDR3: TGCGCCAGCAGCCAAGTGAGGCGGGGGGCTTATACTGAAGCTTTCTTT.

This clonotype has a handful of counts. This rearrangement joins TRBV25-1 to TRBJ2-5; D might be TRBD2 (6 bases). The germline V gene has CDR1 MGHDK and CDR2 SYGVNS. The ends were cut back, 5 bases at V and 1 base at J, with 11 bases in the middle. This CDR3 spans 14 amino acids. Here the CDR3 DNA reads TGTGCCAGCAGTTCTAGCGAGCTCCAAGAGACCCAGTACTTC. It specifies CASSSSELQETQYF.

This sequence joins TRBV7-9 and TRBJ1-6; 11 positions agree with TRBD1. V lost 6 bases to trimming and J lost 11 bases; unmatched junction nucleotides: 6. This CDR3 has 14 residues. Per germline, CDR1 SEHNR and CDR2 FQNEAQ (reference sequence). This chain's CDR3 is CASRTSDRGPPLHF. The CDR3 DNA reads TGTGCCAGCAGAACTTCGGACAGGGGGCCACCCCTCCACTTT.

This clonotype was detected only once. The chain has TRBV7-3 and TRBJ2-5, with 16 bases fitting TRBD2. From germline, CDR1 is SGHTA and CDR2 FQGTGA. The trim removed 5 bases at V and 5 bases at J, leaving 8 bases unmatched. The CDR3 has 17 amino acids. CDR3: CASSQGTSGGAVETQYF. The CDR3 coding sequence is TGTGCCAGCAGCCAGGGGACTAGCGGGGGGGCCGTTGAGACCCAGTACTTC.

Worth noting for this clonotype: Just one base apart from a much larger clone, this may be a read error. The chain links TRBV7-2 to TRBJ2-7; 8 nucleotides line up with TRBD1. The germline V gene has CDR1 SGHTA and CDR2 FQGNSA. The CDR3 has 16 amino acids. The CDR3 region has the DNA TGTGCCAGCAGCACCCGACAGTGGACAGGGATCTACGAGCAGTGCTTC. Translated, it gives CASSTRQWTGIYEQCF.

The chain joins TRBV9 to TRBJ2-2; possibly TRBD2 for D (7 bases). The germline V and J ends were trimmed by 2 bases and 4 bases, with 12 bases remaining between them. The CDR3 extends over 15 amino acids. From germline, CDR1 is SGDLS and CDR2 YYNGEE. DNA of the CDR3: TGTGCCAGCAGCGTCGGGGGGCAGGGCACCGGGGAGCTGTTTTTT. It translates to CASSVGGQGTGELFF.

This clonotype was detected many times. In DNA, the CDR3 is TGTGCCAGCAGGGGTGGCTCCTACGAGCAGTACTTC. This translates into CASRGGSYEQYF. This rearrangement joins TRBV2 to TRBJ2-7; the D is unclear. CDR3 size: 12 residues. CDR1 is SNHLY and CDR2 is FYNNEI in the germline V gene. Trimming pared 6 bases from V and 0 bases from J, leaving 6 bases between.

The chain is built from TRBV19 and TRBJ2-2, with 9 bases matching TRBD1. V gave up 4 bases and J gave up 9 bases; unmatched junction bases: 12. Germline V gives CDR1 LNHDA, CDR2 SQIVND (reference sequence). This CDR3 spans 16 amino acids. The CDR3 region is CASSTRDRAVTRELFF. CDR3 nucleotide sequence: TGTGCCAGTAGTACCCGGGACAGGGCGGTGACCAGGGAGCTGTTTTTT.

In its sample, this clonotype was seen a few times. The CDR3 nucleotides are TGCGCCAGCAGCCAAGATCTGGCGTTTCGCACCTACGAGCAGTACTTC. It codes for CASSQDLAFRTYEQYF. The J gene is TRBJ2-7, the V gene TRBV4-1, with D hard to call. Germline CDR1 and CDR2: MGHRA and YSYEKL. V was cut by 0 bases and J by 2 bases, with 14 bases left in between. This CDR3 comprises 16 residues.

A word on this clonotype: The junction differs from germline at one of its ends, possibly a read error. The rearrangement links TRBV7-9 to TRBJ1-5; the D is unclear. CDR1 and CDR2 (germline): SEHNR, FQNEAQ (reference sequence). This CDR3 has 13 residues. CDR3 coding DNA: TGTACCAGCAGCTTAGCTCGGGGTCAGCCCCAGCATTTT. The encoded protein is CTSSLARGQPQHF.